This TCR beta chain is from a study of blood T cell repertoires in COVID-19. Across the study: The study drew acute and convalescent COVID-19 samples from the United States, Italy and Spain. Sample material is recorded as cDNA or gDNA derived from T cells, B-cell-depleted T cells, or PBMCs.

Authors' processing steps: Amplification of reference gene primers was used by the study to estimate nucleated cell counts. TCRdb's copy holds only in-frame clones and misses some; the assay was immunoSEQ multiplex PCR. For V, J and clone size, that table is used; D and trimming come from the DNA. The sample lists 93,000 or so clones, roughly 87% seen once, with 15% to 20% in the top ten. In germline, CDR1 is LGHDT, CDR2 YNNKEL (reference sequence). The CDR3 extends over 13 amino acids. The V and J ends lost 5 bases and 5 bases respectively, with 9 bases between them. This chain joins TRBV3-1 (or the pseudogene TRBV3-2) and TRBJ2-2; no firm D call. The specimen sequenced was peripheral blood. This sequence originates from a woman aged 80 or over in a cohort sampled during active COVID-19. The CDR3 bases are TGTGCCAGCAGCTCAGTGAGGACCGGGGAGCTGTTTTTT. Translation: CASSSVRTGELFF.